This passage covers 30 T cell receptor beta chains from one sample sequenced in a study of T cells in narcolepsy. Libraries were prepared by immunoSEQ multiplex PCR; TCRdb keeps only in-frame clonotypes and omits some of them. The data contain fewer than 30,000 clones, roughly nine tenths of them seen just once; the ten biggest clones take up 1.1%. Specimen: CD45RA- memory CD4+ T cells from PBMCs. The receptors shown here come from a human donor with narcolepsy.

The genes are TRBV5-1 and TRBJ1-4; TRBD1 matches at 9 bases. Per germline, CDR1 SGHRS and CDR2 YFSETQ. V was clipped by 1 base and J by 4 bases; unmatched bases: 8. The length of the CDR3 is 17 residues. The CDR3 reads CASSLSAGQGNNEKLFF. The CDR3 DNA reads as TGCGCCAGCAGCTTGTCGGCGGGACAGGGAAATAATGAAAAACTGTTTTTT.

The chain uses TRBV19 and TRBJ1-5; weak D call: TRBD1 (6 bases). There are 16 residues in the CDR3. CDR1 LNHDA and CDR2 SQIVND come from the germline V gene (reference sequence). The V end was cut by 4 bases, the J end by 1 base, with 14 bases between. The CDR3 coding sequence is TGTGCCAGTAGTAAAAATGGCGGACAGAGCAATCAGCCCCAGCATTTT. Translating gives CASSKNGGQSNQPQHF.

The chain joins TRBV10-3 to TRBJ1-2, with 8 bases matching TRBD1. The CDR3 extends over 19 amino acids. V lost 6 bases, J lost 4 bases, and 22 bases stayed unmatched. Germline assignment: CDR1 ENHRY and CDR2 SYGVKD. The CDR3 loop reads CAISVADRDRQTGVYGYTF. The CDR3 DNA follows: TGTGCCATCAGCGTCGCGGACAGGGACCGTCAAACGGGGGTCTATGGCTACACCTTC.

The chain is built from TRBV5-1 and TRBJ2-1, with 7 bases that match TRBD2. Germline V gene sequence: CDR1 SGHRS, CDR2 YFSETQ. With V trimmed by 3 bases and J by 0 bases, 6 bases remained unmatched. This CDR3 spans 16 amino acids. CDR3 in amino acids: CASSSNAGDSYNEQFF. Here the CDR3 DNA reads TGCGCCAGCAGCTCTAATGCGGGGGACTCCTACAATGAGCAGTTCTTC.

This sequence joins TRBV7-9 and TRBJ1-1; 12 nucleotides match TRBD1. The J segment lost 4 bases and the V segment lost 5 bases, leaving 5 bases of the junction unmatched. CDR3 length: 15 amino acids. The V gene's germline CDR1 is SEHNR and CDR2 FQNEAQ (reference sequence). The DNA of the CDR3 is TGTGCCAGCAGCCCCGGGACAGGGGGCATCACTGAAGCTTTCTTT. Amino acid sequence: CASSPGTGGITEAFF.

Written as DNA, the CDR3 is TGTGCCAGCAGCTTAGGCGGGACAGGGGGGCATGAGCAGTTCTTC. Protein product: CASSLGGTGGHEQFF. The genes are TRBV11-2 and TRBJ2-1; 11 bases match TRBD1. J was trimmed by 8 bases and V by 1 base; bases with no gene match: 4. CDR1 is SGHAT and CDR2 is FQNNGV in the germline V gene. CDR3 length equals 15 residues.

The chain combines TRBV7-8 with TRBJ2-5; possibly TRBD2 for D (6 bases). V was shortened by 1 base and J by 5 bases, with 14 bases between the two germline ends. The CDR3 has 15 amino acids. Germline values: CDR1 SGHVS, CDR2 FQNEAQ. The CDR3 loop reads CASSLVTSLQETQYF. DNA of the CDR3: TGTGCCAGCAGCTTAGTTACTAGCCTCCAGGAGACCCAGTACTTC. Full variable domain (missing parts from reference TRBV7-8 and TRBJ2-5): GAGVSQSPRYKVAKRGQDVALRCDPISGHVSLFWYQQALGQGPEFLTYFQNEAQLDKSGLPSDRFFAERPEGSVSTLKIQRTQQEDSAVYLCASSLVTSLQETQYFGPGTRLLVL.

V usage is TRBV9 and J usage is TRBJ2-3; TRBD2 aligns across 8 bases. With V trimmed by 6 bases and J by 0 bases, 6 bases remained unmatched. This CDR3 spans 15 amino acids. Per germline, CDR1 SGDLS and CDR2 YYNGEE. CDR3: CASTRSGASTDTQYF. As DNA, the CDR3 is TGTGCCAGCACCCGTAGCGGGGCCAGCACAGATACGCAGTATTTT.

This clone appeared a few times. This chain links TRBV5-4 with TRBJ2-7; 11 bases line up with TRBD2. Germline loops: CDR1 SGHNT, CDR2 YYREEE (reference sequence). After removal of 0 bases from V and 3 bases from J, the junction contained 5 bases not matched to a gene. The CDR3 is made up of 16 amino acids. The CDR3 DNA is TGTGCCAGCAGCTTGGGGGCTAGCGGGGGGATCTACGAGCAGTACTTC. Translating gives CASSLGASGGIYEQYF. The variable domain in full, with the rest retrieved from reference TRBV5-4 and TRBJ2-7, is ETGVTQSPTHLIKTRGQQVTLRCSSQSGHNTVSWYQQALGQGPQFIFQYYREEENGRGNFPPRFSGLQFPNYSSELNVNALELDDSALYLCASSLGASGGIYEQYFGPGTRLTVT.

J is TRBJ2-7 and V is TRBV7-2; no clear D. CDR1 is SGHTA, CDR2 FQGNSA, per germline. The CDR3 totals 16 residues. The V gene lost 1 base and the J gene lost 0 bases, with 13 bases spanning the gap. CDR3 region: CASSLGMLPSSYEQYV. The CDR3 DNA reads TGTGCCAGCAGCTTAGGGATGCTCCCAAGCTCCTACGAGCAGTACGTC.

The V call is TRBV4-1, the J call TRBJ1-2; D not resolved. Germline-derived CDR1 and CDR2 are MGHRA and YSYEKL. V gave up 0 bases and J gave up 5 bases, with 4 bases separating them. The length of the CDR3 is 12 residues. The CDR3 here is CASSQEGYGYTF. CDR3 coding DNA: TGCGCCAGCAGCCAAGAGGGATATGGCTACACCTTC.

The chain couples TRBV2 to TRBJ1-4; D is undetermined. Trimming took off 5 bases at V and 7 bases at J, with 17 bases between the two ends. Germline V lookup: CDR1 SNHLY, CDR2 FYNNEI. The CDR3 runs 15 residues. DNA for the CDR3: TGTGCCAGCAGTTGGGTCTTCTCCGGAGGTGAAAAACTGTTTTTT. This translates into CASSWVFSGGEKLFF.

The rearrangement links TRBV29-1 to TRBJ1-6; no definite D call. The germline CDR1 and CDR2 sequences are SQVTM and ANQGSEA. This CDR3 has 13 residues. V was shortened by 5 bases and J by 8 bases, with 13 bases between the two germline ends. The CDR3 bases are TGCAGCGTTAGGTTCCCGGGAGATTCACCCCTCCACTTT. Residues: CSVRFPGDSPLHF.

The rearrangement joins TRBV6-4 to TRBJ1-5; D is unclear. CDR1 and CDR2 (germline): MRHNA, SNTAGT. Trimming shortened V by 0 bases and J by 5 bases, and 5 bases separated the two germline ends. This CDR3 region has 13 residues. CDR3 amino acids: CASSDSKDQPQHF. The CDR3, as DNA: TGTGCCAGCAGTGACTCGAAAGATCAGCCCCAGCATTTT.

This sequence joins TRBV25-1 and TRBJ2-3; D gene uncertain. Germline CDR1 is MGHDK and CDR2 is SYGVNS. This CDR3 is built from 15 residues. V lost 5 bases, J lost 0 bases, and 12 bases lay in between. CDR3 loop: CASSSLERSTDTQYF. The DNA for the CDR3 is TGTGCCAGCAGTTCCTTGGAGCGTAGCACAGATACGCAGTATTTT.

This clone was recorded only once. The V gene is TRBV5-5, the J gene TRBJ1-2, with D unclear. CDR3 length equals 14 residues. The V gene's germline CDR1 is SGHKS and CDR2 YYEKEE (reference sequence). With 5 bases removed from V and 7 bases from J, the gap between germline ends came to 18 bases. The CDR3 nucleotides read TGTGCCAGCAGACCCGCCCCCGGATCGGGTGGCTACACCTTC. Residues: CASRPAPGSGGYTF. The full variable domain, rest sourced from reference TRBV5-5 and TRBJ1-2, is DAGVTQSPTHLIKTRGQQVTLRCSPISGHKSVSWYQQVLGQGPQFIFQYYEKEERGRGNFPDRFSARQFPNYSSELNVNALLLGDSALYLCASRPAPGSGGYTFGSGTRLTVV.

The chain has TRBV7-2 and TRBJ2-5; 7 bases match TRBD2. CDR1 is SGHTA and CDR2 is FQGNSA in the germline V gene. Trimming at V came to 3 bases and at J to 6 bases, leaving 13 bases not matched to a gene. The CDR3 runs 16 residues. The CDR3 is CASSLVGGVDRKTQYF. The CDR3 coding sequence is TGTGCCAGCAGCTTGGTTGGGGGGGTAGATAGGAAGACCCAGTACTTC.

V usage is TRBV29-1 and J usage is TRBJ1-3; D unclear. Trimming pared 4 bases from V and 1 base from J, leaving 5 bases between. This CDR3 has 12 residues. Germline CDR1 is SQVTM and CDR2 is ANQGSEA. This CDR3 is CSVVGSGNTIYF. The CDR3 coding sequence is TGCAGCGTTGTAGGATCTGGAAACACCATATATTTT. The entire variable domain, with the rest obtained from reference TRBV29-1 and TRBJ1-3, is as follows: SAVISQKPSRDICQRGTSLTIQCQVDSQVTMMFWYRQQPGQSLTLIATANQGSEATYESGFVIDKFPISRPNLTFSTLTVSNMSPEDSSIYLCSVVGSGNTIYFGEGSWLTVV.

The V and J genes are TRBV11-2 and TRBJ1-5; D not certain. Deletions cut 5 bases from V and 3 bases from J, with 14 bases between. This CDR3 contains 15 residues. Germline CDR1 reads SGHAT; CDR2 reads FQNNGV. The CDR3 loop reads CASSPQAGSNQPQHF. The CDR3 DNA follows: TGTGCCAGCAGCCCCCAGGCAGGTTCCAATCAGCCCCAGCATTTT.

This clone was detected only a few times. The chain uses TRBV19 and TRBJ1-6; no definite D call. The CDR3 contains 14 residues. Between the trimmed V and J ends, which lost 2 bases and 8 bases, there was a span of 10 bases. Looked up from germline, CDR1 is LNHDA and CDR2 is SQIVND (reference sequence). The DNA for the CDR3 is TGTGCCAGTAGTATATTGGGCCGGGATTCACCCCTCCACTTT. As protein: CASSILGRDSPLHF.

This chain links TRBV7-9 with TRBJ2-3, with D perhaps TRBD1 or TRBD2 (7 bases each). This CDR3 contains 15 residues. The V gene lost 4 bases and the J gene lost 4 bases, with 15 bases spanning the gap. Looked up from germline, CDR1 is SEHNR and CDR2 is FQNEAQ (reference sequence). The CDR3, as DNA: TGTGCCAGCAGCTCCCGACAGGGAGGGTCAGATACGCAGTATTTT. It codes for CASSSRQGGSDTQYF.

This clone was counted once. Here the CDR3 reads CASGQGETQYF. Written as DNA, the CDR3 is TGTGCCAGCGGCCAGGGGGAGACCCAGTACTTC. The chain combines TRBV6-6 with TRBJ2-5, with D tentatively TRBD1 (6 bases). Germline V CDR1 and CDR2: MNHNY, SVGAGI (reference sequence). CDR3 length: 11 residues. V gave up 8 bases and J gave up 5 bases, with 9 bases separating them.

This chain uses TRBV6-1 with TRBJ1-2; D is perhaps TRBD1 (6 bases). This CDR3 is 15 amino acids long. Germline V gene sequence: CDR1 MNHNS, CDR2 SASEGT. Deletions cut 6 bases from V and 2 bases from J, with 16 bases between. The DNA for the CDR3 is TGTGCCAGCAGCGTCACTAGAGGGGGGAACTATGGCTACACCTTC. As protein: CASSVTRGGNYGYTF.

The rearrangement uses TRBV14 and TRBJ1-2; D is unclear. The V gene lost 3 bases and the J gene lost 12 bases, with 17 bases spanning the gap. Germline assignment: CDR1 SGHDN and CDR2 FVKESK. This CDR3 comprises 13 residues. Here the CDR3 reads CASSQIMGASHTF. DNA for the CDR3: TGTGCCAGCAGCCAGATAATGGGAGCCTCGCACACCTTC.

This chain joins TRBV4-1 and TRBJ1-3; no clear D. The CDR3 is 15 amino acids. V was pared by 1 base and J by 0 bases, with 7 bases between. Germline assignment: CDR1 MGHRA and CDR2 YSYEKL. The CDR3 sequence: CASSQGLGSGNTIYF. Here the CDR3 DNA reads TGCGCCAGCAGCCAAGGGCTCGGCTCTGGAAACACCATATATTTT.

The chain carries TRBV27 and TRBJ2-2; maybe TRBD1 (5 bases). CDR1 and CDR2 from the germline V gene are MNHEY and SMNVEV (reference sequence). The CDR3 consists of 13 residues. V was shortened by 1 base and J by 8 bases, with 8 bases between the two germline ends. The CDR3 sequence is CASSLFQGGELFF. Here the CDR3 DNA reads TGTGCCAGCAGTTTATTCCAGGGAGGGGAGCTGTTTTTT.

Here the CDR3 reads CASSKSFKGNSGGAYEQYF. Written as DNA, the CDR3 is TGCGCCAGCAGCAAGAGTTTCAAGGGAAATAGCGGGGGGGCTTACGAGCAGTACTTC. This rearrangement joins TRBV4-1 to TRBJ2-7; 11 positions agree with TRBD2. J was trimmed by 4 bases and V by 5 bases; bases with no gene match: 19. CDR3 length: 19 residues. Per the germline V gene, CDR1 is MGHRA and CDR2 is YSYEKL.

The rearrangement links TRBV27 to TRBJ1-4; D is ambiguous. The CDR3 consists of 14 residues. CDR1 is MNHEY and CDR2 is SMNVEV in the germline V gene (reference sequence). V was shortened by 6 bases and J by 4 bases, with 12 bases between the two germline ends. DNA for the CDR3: TGTGCCAGCAGCCGGGGAAGCTTTAATGAAAAACTGTTTTTT. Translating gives CASSRGSFNEKLFF.

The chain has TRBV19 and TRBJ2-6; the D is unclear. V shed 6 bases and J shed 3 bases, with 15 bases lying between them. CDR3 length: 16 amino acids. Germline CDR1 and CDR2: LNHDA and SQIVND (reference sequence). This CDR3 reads CASSPPVGFGANVLTF. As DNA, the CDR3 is TGTGCCAGTAGCCCGCCGGTAGGGTTTGGGGCCAACGTCCTGACTTTC. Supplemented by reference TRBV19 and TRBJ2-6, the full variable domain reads DGGITQSPKYLFRKEGQNVTLSCEQNLNHDAMYWYRQDPGQGLRLIYYSQIVNDFQKGDIAEGYSVSREKKESFPLTVTSAQKNPTAFYLCASSPPVGFGANVLTFGAGSRLTVL.

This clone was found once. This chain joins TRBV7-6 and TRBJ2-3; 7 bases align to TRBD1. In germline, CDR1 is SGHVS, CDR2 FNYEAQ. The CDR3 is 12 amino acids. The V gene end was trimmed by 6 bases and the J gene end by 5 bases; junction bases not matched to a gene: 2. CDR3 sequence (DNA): TGTGCCAGCAGAGGGGGCGGAGATACGCAGTATTTT. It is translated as CASRGGGDTQYF.